This T cell receptor (beta chain) emerged from a study of blood T cell repertoires in COVID-19. Study information: Acute and convalescent COVID-19 specimens originated in the United States, Italy and Spain. Sources were T cells, B-cell-depleted T cells, or PBMCs; the material itself was cDNA or gDNA.

Methods used by the authors: Reference gene primer amplification yielded estimated nucleated cell counts. The method was immunoSEQ multiplex PCR; TCRdb's version includes in-frame clones alone and lacks a portion of them. The DNA gave D and trimming, while V, J and clone size come from that table. The table has around 150,000 clones, approximately 80% seen once. This clone was detected once. CDR3 length equals 14 residues. Deletions cut 0 bases from V and 4 bases from J, with 10 bases between. Germline-derived CDR1 and CDR2 are LNHNV and YYDKDF (reference sequence). This chain uses TRBV15 with TRBJ2-7; no clear D. The TCR was taken from a man aged 55-75 years who had recovered from COVID-19. The sample consisted of peripheral blood. DNA for the CDR3: TGTGCCACCAGCAGAGAGGGCAGGCAGTACGAGCAGTACTTC. It codes for CATSREGRQYEQYF.